This is a list of T cell receptor beta chains from one sample in a study of cytomegalovirus exposure and HLA in healthy donors. Profiling relied on immunoSEQ multiplex PCR, and the TCRdb table lists in-frame clones only, not all of them. The repertoire has some 130,000 clones, 70% to 85% of them found once; the top ten carry approximately 2.6%. The source material was PBMCs. The receptors originated from a boy under 10 years old in good health and CMV-seronegative. CDR3s include the opening cysteine and the closing phenylalanine or tryptophan. The order of the fields is J gene, V gene, CDR3 protein.

J: TRBJ1-1
V: TRBV5-1
CDR3: CASSLADTEAFF

J: TRBJ2-1
V: TRBV6-5
CDR3: CASSWTGGFYNEQFF

J: TRBJ2-1
V: TRBV30
CDR3: CAWIAGGYNEQFF

J: TRBJ2-1
V: TRBV7-9
CDR3: CASSSATRRDEQFF

J: TRBJ1-5
V: TRBV19
CDR3: CASSTDSYSNQPQHF

J: TRBJ1-2
V: TRBV7-9
CDR3: CASFFQGAEDYGYTF

J: TRBJ2-3
V: TRBV27
CDR3: CASSDRGRSDTQYF

J: TRBJ2-1
V: TRBV4-2
CDR3: CASSPQGEGSGSDEQFF

J: TRBJ2-3
V: TRBV7-9
CDR3: CSSSFETSGGKGTDTQYF

J: TRBJ1-6
V: TRBV4-3
CDR3: CASSQRTGTGKLNNSPLHF

J: TRBJ2-1
V: TRBV11-3
CDR3: CASSTRQGNRNNEQFF

J: TRBJ2-4
V: TRBV19
CDR3: CASAQGENIQYF

J: TRBJ2-1
V: TRBV30
CDR3: CAWSVDRQLYNEQFF

J: TRBJ1-2
V: TRBV7-3
CDR3: CASSLYGPGLHGYTF

J: TRBJ1-3
V: TRBV4-3
CDR3: CASSQQGTGNTIYF

J: TRBJ2-7
V: TRBV7-9
CDR3: CASSPRDPLSYEQYF

J: TRBJ1-3
V: TRBV19
CDR3: CASMQGSGNTIYF

J: TRBJ1-2
V: TRBV27
CDR3: CASSERVGWAYGYTF

J: TRBJ2-3
V: TRBV9
CDR3: CASSQSQTGGRADTQYF

J: TRBJ2-1
V: TRBV4-2
CDR3: CASSQDLARESRFF

J: TRBJ1-1
V: TRBV19
CDR3: CASSIEGGGGEAFF

J: TRBJ1-5
V: TRBV18
CDR3: CASSPSGGGGNQPQHF

J: TRBJ2-1
V: TRBV4-2
CDR3: CASSQPPAGTSGNEQFF

J: TRBJ2-5
V: TRBV28
CDR3: CASSLGEGDQETQYF

J: TRBJ2-5
V: TRBV7-8
CDR3: CASSLRPGLAGAGETQYF

J: TRBJ1-3
V: TRBV2
CDR3: CASSFGTATIYF

J: TRBJ1-5
V: TRBV10-2
CDR3: CASSERGQGDQPQHF

J: TRBJ1-2
V: TRBV6-5
CDR3: CASSPGQVGNYGYTF

J: TRBJ1-6
V: TRBV14
CDR3: CASSQGTPLGSPLHF

J: TRBJ2-1
V: TRBV20-1
CDR3: CSAPDYSTQFF

J: TRBJ2-7
V: TRBV7-2
CDR3: CASSPPGGAVYEQYF

J: TRBJ2-7
V: TRBV27
CDR3: CASSSDTNYEQYF

J: TRBJ2-1
V: TRBV5-6
CDR3: CASSLGTSGSFLQFF

J: TRBJ2-3
V: TRBV2
CDR3: CASSISGTSTDTQYF

J: TRBJ1-1
V: TRBV29-1
CDR3: CSVVVSDLNTEAFF

J: TRBJ1-1
V: TRBV9
CDR3: CASSVGRNTEAFF

J: TRBJ2-2
V: TRBV7-9
CDR3: CASSGEYSNTGELFF

J: TRBJ2-3
V: TRBV7-3
CDR3: CASSLKGGGSTDTQYF

J: TRBJ1-2
V: TRBV6-5
CDR3: CASSSETEFYGYTF

J: TRBJ1-4
V: TRBV18
CDR3: CASSPTLDRLTNEKLFF